The rows below give T cell receptor beta chains drawn from one sample of a study of preoperative IRX-2 immunotherapy in early breast cancer. Method: immunoSEQ multiplex PCR; TCRdb's copy keeps in-frame clones and lacks some. There are several thousand clones in the sample; approximately 84% occur only once, and around 7.7% lies in the top ten. The sample consisted of tumor tissue, taken after IRX-2 immunotherapy. The receptors were gathered from a human donor with breast cancer. CDR3s include the opening cysteine and the closing phenylalanine or tryptophan. The D gene is left open where the match is weak. Expanded clones get a size class; other rows say once, few or many, or leave the size out.

CDR3 protein	CDR3 DNA	J gene	V gene	D gene	clone size
CSVEGRSGNTIYF	TGCAGCGTTGAAGGGCGCTCTGGAAACACCATATATTTT	TRBJ1-3	TRBV29-1	.	.
CSTGLAGAFSDTQYF	TGCAGCACCGGACTAGCGGGAGCGTTCTCGGATACGCAGTATTTT	TRBJ2-3	TRBV29-1	TRBD2	.
CASRSVRTTDTQYF	TGTGCCAGCAGGTCAGTGAGGACCACAGATACGCAGTATTTT	TRBJ2-3	TRBV28	.	.
CAISEITDTQYF	TGTGCCATCAGTGAGATTACAGATACGCAGTATTTT	TRBJ2-3	TRBV10-3	.	large
CASSPTGGGYEQYF	TGTGCCAGCAGCCCGACAGGGGGCGGGTACGAGCAGTACTTC	TRBJ2-7	TRBV11-3	TRBD1	.
CASSSRDRVFVHEQYF	TGTGCCAGCAGCAGCCGGGACAGGGTATTTGTCCACGAGCAGTACTTC	TRBJ2-7	TRBV7-7	TRBD1	.
CASSYPRGIGHYEQYF	TGTGCCAGCAGTTACCCCCGAGGGATTGGCCACTACGAGCAGTACTTC	TRBJ2-7	TRBV6-8	.	.
CASSLTPWGAEKLFF	TGTGCCAGCAGCTTGACCCCATGGGGGGCTGAAAAACTGTTTTTT	TRBJ1-4	TRBV11-3	.	.
CASSLEVESYEQYF	TGTGCCAGCAGCTTAGAGGTAGAGAGCTACGAGCAGTACTTC	TRBJ2-7	TRBV11-3	.	.
CASRTGRREQYF	TGTGCCAGCAGGACAGGGAGACGCGAGCAGTACTTC	TRBJ2-7	TRBV28	TRBD1	.
CASGRLAGSSYNEQFF	TGTGCCAGCGGAAGACTAGCGGGTTCCTCCTACAATGAGCAGTTCTTC	TRBJ2-1	TRBV28	TRBD2	.
CASSFSGEGRTEAFF	TGCGCCAGCAGCTTTTCAGGGGAAGGTCGAACTGAAGCTTTCTTT	TRBJ1-1	TRBV5-1	.	.
CASSIVLGTGQPQHF	TGTGCCAGTAGTATTGTGTTGGGGACAGGTCAGCCCCAGCATTTT	TRBJ1-5	TRBV19	TRBD1	.
CASSIGTNALGEQFF	TGTGCCAGTAGTATTGGCACCAACGCCCTTGGTGAGCAGTTCTTC	TRBJ2-1	TRBV19	.	.
CASSHDRRTSYTF	TGTGCCAGCAGCCACGACAGGAGGACCAGCTACACCTTC	TRBJ1-2	TRBV6-8	.	few
CAISEGGSGNEQFF	TGTGCCATCAGTGAAGGCGGGAGTGGGAATGAGCAGTTCTTC	TRBJ2-1	TRBV6-1	TRBD2	.
CAISEYVGGHGQYF	TGTGCCATCAGTGAGTATGTAGGCGGGCACGGGCAGTACTTC	TRBJ2-7	TRBV10-3	.	.
CASSNLGGTPYEQYF	TGTGCCAGCAGCAACCTGGGGGGCACTCCCTACGAGCAGTACTTC	TRBJ2-7	TRBV6-8	.	.
CASSLRQRHLYGYTF	TGTGCCAGCAGTTTACGGCAGAGACATCTCTATGGCTACACCTTC	TRBJ1-2	TRBV28	.	.
CASSLVGLRTQYF	TGTGCCAGCAGCTTAGTGGGACTCAGGACCCAGTACTTC	TRBJ2-5	TRBV7-2	.	.
CASSIDLMGYEQYF	TGTGCCAGTAGTATAGACCTGATGGGCTACGAGCAGTACTTC	TRBJ2-7	TRBV19	.	.
CASSRGSSGNTIYF	TGTGCCAGCAGCCGGGGTTCCTCTGGAAACACCATATATTTT	TRBJ1-3	TRBV11-3	.	.
CATNWGGSNQPQHF	TGTGCCACTAATTGGGGGGGGAGCAATCAGCCCCAGCATTTT	TRBJ1-5	TRBV15	.	.
CASSQDEKGKQFF	TGCGCCAGCAGCCAAGATGAGAAAGGGAAGCAGTTCTTC	TRBJ2-1	TRBV23-1	.	.
CASSTTSSGSYEQYF	TGTGCCAGCAGTACCACCTCCTCGGGGTCCTACGAGCAGTACTTC	TRBJ2-7	TRBV6-8	.	.
CAISKGTGQGNEQFF	TGTGCCATCAGTAAGGGGACAGGGCAGGGCAATGAGCAGTTCTTC	TRBJ2-1	TRBV6-8	TRBD1	.
CASGPAHEQYF	TGTGCCAGCGGTCCAGCGCACGAGCAGTACTTC	TRBJ2-7	TRBV14	.	.
CASSYDWTSEQYF	TGTGCCAGCAGTTACGACTGGACTAGCGAGCAGTACTTC	TRBJ2-7	TRBV6-8	TRBD2	.
CASSSRVAGELFF	TGTGCCAGCAGCAGCAGGGTCGCCGGGGAGCTGTTTTTT	TRBJ2-2	TRBV7-2	.	once
CASSSTSGGYLRETQYF	TGTGCCAGCAGCTCGACTAGCGGGGGGTACCTGCGAGAGACCCAGTACTTC	TRBJ2-5	TRBV11-3	TRBD2	.
CASTPRGDRLSGYEQYF	TGTGCCAGCACCCCGAGGGGGGACAGACTTAGTGGGTACGAGCAGTACTTC	TRBJ2-7	TRBV28	.	large
CASSTSDRGNTEAFF	TGTGCCAGTAGTACCTCGGACAGGGGGAACACTGAAGCTTTCTTT	TRBJ1-1	TRBV19	TRBD1	.
CASFLTSGAYNEQFF	TGTGCCAGCTTCCTAACTAGCGGGGCCTACAATGAGCAGTTCTTC	TRBJ2-1	TRBV12-1	.	.
CASSLDGGEPYNEQFF	TGTGCCAGCAGCCTTGATGGGGGGGAGCCTTACAATGAGCAGTTCTTC	TRBJ2-1	TRBV11-3	TRBD2	.
CSSRGQPGNTIYF	TGCAGCTCCAGGGGACAGCCTGGAAACACCATATATTTT	TRBJ1-3	TRBV29-1	TRBD1	.
CASRRRGGRNEQFF	TGTGCCAGTAGGAGGCGGGGGGGCCGCAATGAGCAGTTCTTC	TRBJ2-1	TRBV19	TRBD2	.
CASRSANEQYF	TGTGCCAGCCGATCCGCCAACGAGCAGTACTTC	TRBJ2-7	TRBV12-5	.	.
CSVEGVFRGRGNIQYF	TGCAGCGTTGAAGGGGTATTCCGGGGCCGGGGGAACATTCAGTACTTC	TRBJ2-4	TRBV29-1	.	.
CASSPRPGSTGELFF	TGTGCCAGCTCACCACGGCCCGGGAGCACCGGGGAGCTGTTTTTT	TRBJ2-2	TRBV18	.	.
CASSSRGGTEAFF	TGCGCCAGCAGCTCGAGGGGGGGCACTGAAGCTTTCTTT	TRBJ1-1	TRBV23-1	.	.
CASSRELGSTDTQYF	TGTGCCAGCAGCCGAGAACTAGGGAGCACAGATACGCAGTATTTT	TRBJ2-3	TRBV7-7	.	.
CASSWGGFGSYNEQFF	TGTGCCAGCTCCTGGGGGGGATTCGGCTCCTACAATGAGCAGTTCTTC	TRBJ2-1	TRBV14	TRBD2	.
CASSPRGSGEKLFF	TGTGCCAGCTCACCGAGGGGTTCGGGTGAAAAACTGTTTTTT	TRBJ1-4	TRBV18	.	few
CASRDRDRGKNTEAFF	TGTGCCAGCAGGGATCGGGACAGGGGAAAGAACACTGAAGCTTTCTTT	TRBJ1-1	TRBV11-3	TRBD1	few
CASSISAYNEQFF	TGCGCCAGCAGTATTAGCGCCTACAATGAGCAGTTCTTC	TRBJ2-1	TRBV10-2	.	once
CASPGTGNTGELFF	TGTGCCTCCCCAGGGACAGGGAACACCGGGGAGCTGTTTTTT	TRBJ2-2	TRBV28	TRBD1	.
CATSRTPSGMVSNEQFF	TGTGCCACCAGCCGAACCCCTAGCGGGATGGTAAGCAATGAGCAGTTCTTC	TRBJ2-1	TRBV15	TRBD2	once